A single sample gave rise to the 2 T cell receptor beta chains below, sequenced in a study of STAT5B mutations in CD4+ large granular lymphocyte leukemia. Here immunoSEQ multiplex PCR was the method, and the copy in TCRdb shows in-frame clones only, minus some. The sample has approximately 28,000 clones, 85% to 90% seen once. The specimen was CD4+ T cells from blood buffy coats. Receptors originate from a human donor in good health.

V usage is TRBV27 and J usage is TRBJ2-1, with 15 nucleotides matching TRBD2. V gave up 6 bases and J gave up 4 bases; unmatched junction bases: 4. Germline values: CDR1 MNHEY, CDR2 SMNVEV (reference sequence). The length of the CDR3 is 16 residues. CDR3 region: CASRRTSGGEYNEQFF. The CDR3 DNA reads as TGTGCCAGCAGAAGGACTAGCGGGGGGGAATACAATGAGCAGTTCTTC.

The chain is built from TRBV18 and TRBJ1-1; D perhaps matches TRBD1 (5 bases). This CDR3 spans 13 amino acids. CDR1 KGHSH and CDR2 LQKENI come from the germline V gene. The V gene lost 3 bases and the J gene lost 3 bases, with 8 bases spanning the gap. CDR3 nucleotides: TGTGCCAGCTCACCGTCAGGGTACACTGAAGCTTTCTTT. Translated, it gives CASSPSGYTEAFF.